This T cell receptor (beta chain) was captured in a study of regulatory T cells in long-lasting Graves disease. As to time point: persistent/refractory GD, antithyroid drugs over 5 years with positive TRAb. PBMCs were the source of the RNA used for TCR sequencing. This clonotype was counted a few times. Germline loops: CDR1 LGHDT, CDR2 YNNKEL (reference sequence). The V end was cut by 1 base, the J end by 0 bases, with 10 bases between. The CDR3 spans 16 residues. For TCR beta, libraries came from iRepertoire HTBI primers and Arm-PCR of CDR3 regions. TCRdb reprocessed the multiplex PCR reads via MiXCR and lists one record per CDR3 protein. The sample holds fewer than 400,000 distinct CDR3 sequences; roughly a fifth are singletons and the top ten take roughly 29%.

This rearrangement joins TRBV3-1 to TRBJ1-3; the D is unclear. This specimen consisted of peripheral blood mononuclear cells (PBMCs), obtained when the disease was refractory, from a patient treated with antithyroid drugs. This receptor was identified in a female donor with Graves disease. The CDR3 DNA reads TGTGCCAGCAGCCAAGGGACGTCGAGCTCTGGAAACACCATATATTTT. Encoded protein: CASSQGTSSSGNTIYF.